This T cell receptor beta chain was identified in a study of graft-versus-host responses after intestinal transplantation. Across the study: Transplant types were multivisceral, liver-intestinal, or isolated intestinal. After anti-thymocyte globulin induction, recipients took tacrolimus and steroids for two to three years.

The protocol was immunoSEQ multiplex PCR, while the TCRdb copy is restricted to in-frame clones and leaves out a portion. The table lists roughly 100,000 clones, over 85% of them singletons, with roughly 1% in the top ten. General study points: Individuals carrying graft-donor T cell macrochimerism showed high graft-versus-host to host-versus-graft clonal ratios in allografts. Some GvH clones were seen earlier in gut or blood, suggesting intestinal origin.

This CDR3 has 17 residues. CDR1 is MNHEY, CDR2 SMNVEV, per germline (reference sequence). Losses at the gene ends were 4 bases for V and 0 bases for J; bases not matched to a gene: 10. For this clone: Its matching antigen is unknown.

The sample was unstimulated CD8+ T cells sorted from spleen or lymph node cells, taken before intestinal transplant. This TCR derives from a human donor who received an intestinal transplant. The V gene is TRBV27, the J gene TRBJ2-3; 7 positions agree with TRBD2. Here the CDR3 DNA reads TGTGCCAGCAGTTCCCCCCGAAGCGGGGTTAGCACAGATACGCAGTATTTT. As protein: CASSSPRSGVSTDTQYF.